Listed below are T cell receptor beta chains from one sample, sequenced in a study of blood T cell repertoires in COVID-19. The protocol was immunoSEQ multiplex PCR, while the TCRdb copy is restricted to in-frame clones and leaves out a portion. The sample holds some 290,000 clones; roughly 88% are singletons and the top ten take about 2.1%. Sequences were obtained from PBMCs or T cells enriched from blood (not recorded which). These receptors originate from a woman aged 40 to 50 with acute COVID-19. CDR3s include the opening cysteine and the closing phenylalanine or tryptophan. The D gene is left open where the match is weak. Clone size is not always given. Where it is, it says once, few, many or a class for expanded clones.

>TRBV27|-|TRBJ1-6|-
CASSFRGPQSGGDSPLHF
TGTGCCAGCAGTTTCCGAGGTCCCCAGTCCGGGGGAGATTCACCCCTCCACTTT
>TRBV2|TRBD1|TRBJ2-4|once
CASSANRQGGNIQYF
TGTGCCAGCAGTGCCAACCGACAGGGGGGGAACATTCAGTACTTC
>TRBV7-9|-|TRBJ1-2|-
CASSWGRERRGYTF
TGTGCCAGCAGCTGGGGACGGGAGCGGCGTGGCTACACCTTC
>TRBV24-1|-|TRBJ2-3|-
CATSGRSSTDTQYF
TGTGCCACCAGTGGCCGGAGCAGCACAGATACGCAGTATTTT
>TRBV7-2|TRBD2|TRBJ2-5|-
CASSPGRGGGLSGYF
TGTGCCAGCAGCCCCGGGAGGGGCGGGGGCCTCTCCGGGTACTTC
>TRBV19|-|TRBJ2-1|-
CASSPTLAFYEQFF
TGTGCCAGTAGTCCAACGCTAGCGTTCTATGAGCAGTTCTTC
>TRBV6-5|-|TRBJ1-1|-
CASSLSDSHTEAFF
TGTGCCAGCAGCCTTTCGGACAGCCACACTGAAGCTTTCTTT
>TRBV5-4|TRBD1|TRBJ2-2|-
CASSLVGTANTGELFF
TGTGCCAGCAGCTTGGTTGGGACAGCCAACACCGGGGAGCTGTTTTTT
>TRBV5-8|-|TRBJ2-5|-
CASSPLRVETQYF
TGTGCCAGCAGTCCTCTGAGGGTAGAGACCCAGTACTTC
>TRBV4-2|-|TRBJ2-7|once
CASSRGDGYEQYF
TGTGCCAGCAGCCGCGGGGATGGCTACGAGCAGTACTTC
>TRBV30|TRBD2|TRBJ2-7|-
CAWNSGAGGEQYF
TGTGCCTGGAATTCAGGAGCGGGAGGCGAGCAGTACTTC
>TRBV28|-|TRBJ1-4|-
CASSPPTGSNEKLFF
TGTGCCAGCAGTCCCCCGACGGGTTCTAATGAAAAACTGTTTTTT
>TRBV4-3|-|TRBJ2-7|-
CASSPDGTFSYEQYF
TGCGCCAGCAGCCCAGATGGCACCTTCTCCTACGAGCAGTACTTC
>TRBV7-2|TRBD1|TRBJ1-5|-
CASSTGTGQGQPQHF
TGTGCCAGCAGCACCGGGACAGGGCAAGGTCAGCCCCAGCATTTT
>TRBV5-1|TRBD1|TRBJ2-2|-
CASSVKGQSNTGELFF
TGCGCCAGCAGCGTCAAGGGACAGTCGAACACCGGGGAGCTGTTTTTT
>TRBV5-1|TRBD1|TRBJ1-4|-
CASSQDRGGEKLFF
TGCGCCAGCAGCCAGGACAGGGGAGGTGAAAAACTGTTTTTT
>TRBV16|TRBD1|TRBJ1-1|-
CASSLPTGVGTEAFF
TGTGCCAGCAGCCTCCCGACAGGGGTAGGGACTGAAGCTTTCTTT
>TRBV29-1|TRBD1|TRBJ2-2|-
CSVEAGQGRTGELFF
TGCAGCGTTGAGGCGGGACAGGGTCGCACCGGGGAGCTGTTTTTT
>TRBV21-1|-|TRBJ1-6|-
CASSKVGRAVRSSYNSPLHF
TGTGCCAGCAGCAAAGTTGGGAGGGCGGTCCGGAGCTCCTATAATTCACCCCTCCACTTT
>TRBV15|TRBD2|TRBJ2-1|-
CATSGTSGGYNEQFF
TGTGCCACCAGCGGGACTAGCGGGGGGTACAATGAGCAGTTCTTC
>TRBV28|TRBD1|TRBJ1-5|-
CASDDRVGQPQHF
TGTGCCAGTGACGACAGGGTCGGTCAGCCCCAGCATTTT
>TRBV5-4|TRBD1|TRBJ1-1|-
CASSSDRGAEAFF
TGTGCCAGCAGCTCGGACAGGGGGGCTGAAGCTTTCTTT
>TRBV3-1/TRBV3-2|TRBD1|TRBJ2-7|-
CASSPRDRLEQYF
TGTGCCAGCAGCCCCCGGGACAGGCTCGAGCAGTACTTC
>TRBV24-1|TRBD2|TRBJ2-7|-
CATSDSSGTSGSYYEQYF
TGTGCCACCAGTGATTCGTCCGGGACTAGCGGGAGCTACTACGAGCAGTACTTC
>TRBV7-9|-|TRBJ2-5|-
CASSPGLTQYF
TGTGCCAGCAGCCCCGGACTAACCCAGTACTTC
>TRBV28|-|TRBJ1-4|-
CASSSGGRLNEKLFF
TGTGCCAGCAGTTCGGGGGGGAGGCTTAATGAAAAACTGTTTTTT
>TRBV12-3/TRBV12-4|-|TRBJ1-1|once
CASSIYEGTEAFF
TGTGCCAGCAGCATCTACGAGGGAACCGAAGCTTTCTTT
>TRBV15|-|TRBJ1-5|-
CATSRAPTYSNQPQHF
TGTGCCACCAGCAGAGCTCCTACTTATAGCAATCAGCCCCAGCATTTT
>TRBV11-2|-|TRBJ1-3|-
CASSQGTRLSSGNTIYF
TGTGCCAGCAGCCAGGGGACACGGCTATCCTCTGGAAACACCATATATTTT
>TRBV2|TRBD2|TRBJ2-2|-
CAGSTSGANTGELFF
TGTGCCGGATCGACTAGCGGGGCGAACACCGGGGAGCTGTTTTTT
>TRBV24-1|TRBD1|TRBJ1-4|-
CATSDSGTGHEKLFF
TGTGCCACCAGTGATTCAGGGACAGGGCACGAAAAACTGTTTTTT
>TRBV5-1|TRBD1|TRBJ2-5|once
CASSSVGQGQETQYF
TGCGCCAGCAGTTCGGTCGGACAGGGCCAAGAGACCCAGTACTTC
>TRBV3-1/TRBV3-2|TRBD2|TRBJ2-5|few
CASSFGTSGGFETQYF
TGTGCCAGCAGCTTCGGGACTAGCGGGGGCTTCGAGACCCAGTACTTC
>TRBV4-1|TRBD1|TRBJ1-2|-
CASSPGTGGLGNYGYTF
TGCGCCAGCAGTCCCGGGACAGGGGGCTTGGGGAACTATGGCTACACCTTC
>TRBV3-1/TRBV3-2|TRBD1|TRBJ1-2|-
CASSFRDRVNYGYTF
TGTGCCAGCAGCTTCCGGGACAGGGTTAACTATGGCTACACCTTC
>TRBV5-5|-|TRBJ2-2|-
CASTLGAGELFF
TGTGCCAGCACCCTCGGGGCCGGGGAGCTGTTTTTT
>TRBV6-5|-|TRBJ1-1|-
CASHEQGTEAFF
TGTGCCAGCCACGAACAGGGTACTGAAGCTTTCTTT
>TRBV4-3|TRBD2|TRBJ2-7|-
CASSQFSGTSGRGSYEQYF
TGCGCCAGCAGCCAGTTTTCCGGGACTAGCGGGAGGGGCTCCTACGAGCAGTACTTC
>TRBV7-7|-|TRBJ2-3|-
CASSPGFGKPTDTQYF
TGTGCCAGCAGCCCCGGGTTCGGGAAACCCACAGATACGCAGTATTTT
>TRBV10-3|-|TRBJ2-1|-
CATNGGPYNEQFF
TGTGCCACCAACGGGGGTCCCTACAATGAGCAGTTCTTC
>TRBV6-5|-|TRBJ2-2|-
CASRQGSNTGELFF
TGTGCCAGCAGGCAGGGTTCAAACACCGGGGAGCTGTTTTTT